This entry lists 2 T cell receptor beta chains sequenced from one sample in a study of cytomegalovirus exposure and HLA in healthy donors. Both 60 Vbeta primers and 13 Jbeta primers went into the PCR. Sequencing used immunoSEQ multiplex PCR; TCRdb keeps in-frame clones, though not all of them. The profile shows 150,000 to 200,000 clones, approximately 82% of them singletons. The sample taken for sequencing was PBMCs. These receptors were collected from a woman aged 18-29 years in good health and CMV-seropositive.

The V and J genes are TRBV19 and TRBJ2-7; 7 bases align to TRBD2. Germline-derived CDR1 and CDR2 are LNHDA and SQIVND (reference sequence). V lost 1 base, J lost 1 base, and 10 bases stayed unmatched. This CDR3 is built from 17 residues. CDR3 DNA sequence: TGTGCCAGTAGTATAGTTCAAAAGGGCGGGGGATCCTACGAGCAGTACTTC. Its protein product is CASSIVQKGGGSYEQYF.

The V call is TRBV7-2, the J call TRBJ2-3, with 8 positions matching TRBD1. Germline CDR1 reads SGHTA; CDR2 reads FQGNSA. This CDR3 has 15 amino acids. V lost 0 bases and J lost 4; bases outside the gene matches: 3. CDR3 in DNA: TGTGCCAGCAGCTTAGCCCGGACAGGGCCAGATACGCAGTATTTT. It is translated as CASSLARTGPDTQYF.